These 10 T cell receptor beta chains came from one sample sequenced in a study of blood T cells in healthy people across ages. With a J-beta primer mix and a sample-barcoded 5' primer, a second PCR ran roughly 6 to 11 cycles. One entry per CDR3 protein, called by TCRdb with MiXCR from the 5' RACE reads. The sample has around 2 million distinct CDR3 sequences; 35% to 50% are singletons. The sample was blood. The receptors stem from a human donor in good health.

This chain links TRBV13 with TRBJ1-2, with 7 bases aligning to TRBD1. CDR1 is PRHDT and CDR2 is FYEKMQ in the germline V gene (reference sequence). Trimming removed 9 bases from V and 2 bases from J; junction bases left unmatched: 9. CDR3 length equals 14 residues. This CDR3 is CASRLGRGNYGYTF. CDR3 coding DNA: TGTGCCAGTCGATTGGGCAGGGGGAACTATGGCTACACCTTC.

The chain uses TRBV6-1 and TRBJ2-7, with D hard to call. V was shortened by 2 bases and J by 3 bases, with 14 bases between the two germline ends. CDR3 size: 15 residues. CDR1 and CDR2 (germline): MNHNS, SASEGT. Here the CDR3 reads CASSEPPQWDYEQYF. For the CDR3, the DNA is TGTGCCAGCAGTGAACCACCGCAATGGGACTACGAGCAGTACTTC.

The V gene is TRBV5-5, the J gene TRBJ1-2; D call uncertain. Trimming removed 4 bases at V and 7 bases at J, with 17 bases between. The CDR3 is made up of 14 amino acids. CDR1 is SGHKS and CDR2 is YYEKEE in the germline V gene (reference sequence). The CDR3 bases are TGTGCCAGCAGCAGCCGACGAGGAGAAGCTGGCTACACCTTC. Protein: CASSSRRGEAGYTF.

The table lists this clonotype with a few counts. One end of the junction varies from germline; a read error may be responsible. V is TRBV7-9 and J is TRBJ2-6; a weak D match, TRBD1 (5 bases). CDR1 and CDR2 (germline): SEHNR, FQNEAQ (reference sequence). The CDR3 runs 15 residues. CDR3 in amino acids: CASSLKKFGANVQTF. CDR3 nucleotides: TGTGCCAGCAGCTTAAAAAAGTTTGGGGCCAACGTCCAGACTTTC.

This chain joins TRBV7-2 and TRBJ2-7; 8 bases are shared with TRBD1. The CDR3 length is 15 residues. Germline V gene sequence: CDR1 SGHTA, CDR2 FQGNSA. V was pared by 4 bases and J by 3 bases, with 8 bases of the junction left unmatched. CDR3 region: CASSSTGGWGYEQYF. CDR3 nucleotides: TGTGCCAGCAGCTCCACAGGGGGATGGGGCTACGAGCAGTACTTC.

This clonotype appeared a few times. An end of the junction does not agree with germline; a read error may underlie this. V and J are TRBV29-1 and TRBJ1-2, with a weak D call TRBD1 (6 bases). The CDR3 has 11 amino acids. Germline loops: CDR1 SQVTM, CDR2 ANQGSEA. This CDR3 is CGVERGYGYTF. Here the CDR3 DNA reads TGCGGCGTTGAAAGGGGGTATGGCTACACCTTC.

This clonotype showed up many times. The V gene is TRBV28, the J gene TRBJ2-5; TRBD1 or TRBD2 may be the D gene (5 bases each). The CDR3 runs 15 residues. From germline, CDR1 is MDHEN and CDR2 SYDVKM. Deletions cut 3 bases from V and 5 bases from J, with 16 bases between. The DNA for the CDR3 is TGTGCCAGCAGTTTCCCTGGGACCCTCGGGGAGACCCAGTACTTC. Encoded protein: CASSFPGTLGETQYF. Full variable domain (rest looked up from reference TRBV28 and TRBJ2-5): DVKVTQSSRYLVKRTGEKVFLECVQDMDHENMFWYRQDPGLGLRLIYFSYDVKMKEKGDIPEGYSVSREKKERFSLILESASTNQTSMYLCASSFPGTLGETQYFGPGTRLLVL.

The rearrangement joins TRBV29-1 to TRBJ1-2, with no clear D. The CDR3 has 9 residues. The V end was cut by 6 bases, the J end by 8 bases, with 7 bases between. CDR1 is SQVTM, CDR2 ANQGSEA, per germline. CDR3 sequence: CSVAQGYTF. CDR3 in DNA: TGCAGCGTGGCGCAGGGCTACACCTTC.

Remarks on this clonotype: A read error may produce the germline difference seen at one junction end. The chain recombines TRBV10-3 with TRBJ2-3; D ambiguous. CDR1 is ENHRY and CDR2 is SYGVKD in the germline V gene. The CDR3 covers 13 residues. CDR3 region: CAIRESAARTQYF. For the CDR3, the DNA is TGTGCCATCAGGGAGTCGGCAGCTCGTACGCAGTATTTT.

Written as DNA, the CDR3 is TGTGCCAGTAGTGACCTGGGGGGAGCAACTAATGAAAAACTGTTTTTT. It specifies CASSDLGGATNEKLFF. V and J are TRBV19 and TRBJ1-4; the D gene is possibly TRBD1 (5 bases). CDR3 size: 16 residues. Trimming stripped 5 bases from V and 0 bases from J, with 13 bases between. CDR1 LNHDA and CDR2 SQIVND come from the germline V gene (reference sequence).